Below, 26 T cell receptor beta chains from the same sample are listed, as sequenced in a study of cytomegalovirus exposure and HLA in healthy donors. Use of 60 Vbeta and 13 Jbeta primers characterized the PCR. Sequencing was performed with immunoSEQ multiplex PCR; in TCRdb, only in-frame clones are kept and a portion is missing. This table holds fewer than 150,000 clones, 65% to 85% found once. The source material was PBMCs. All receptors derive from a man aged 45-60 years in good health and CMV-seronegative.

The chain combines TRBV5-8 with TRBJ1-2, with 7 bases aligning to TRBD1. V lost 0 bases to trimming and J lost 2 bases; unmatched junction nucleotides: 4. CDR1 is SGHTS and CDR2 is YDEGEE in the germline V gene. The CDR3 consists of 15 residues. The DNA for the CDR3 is TGTGCCAGCAGCTTGGTCCCGACAGGGAACTATGGCTACACCTTC. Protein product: CASSLVPTGNYGYTF.

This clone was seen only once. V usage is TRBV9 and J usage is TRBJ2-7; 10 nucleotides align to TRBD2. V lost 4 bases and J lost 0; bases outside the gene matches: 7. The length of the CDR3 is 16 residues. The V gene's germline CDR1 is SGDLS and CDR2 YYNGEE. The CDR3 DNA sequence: TGTGCCAGCAGCCCAAACCCTAGCGGGAGCTCCTACGAGCAGTACTTC. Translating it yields CASSPNPSGSSYEQYF.

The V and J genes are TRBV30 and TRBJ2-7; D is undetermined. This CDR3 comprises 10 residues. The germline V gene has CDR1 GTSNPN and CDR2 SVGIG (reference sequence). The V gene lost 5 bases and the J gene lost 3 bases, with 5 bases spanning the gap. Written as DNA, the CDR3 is TGTGCCTGGGGGCTCTACGAGCAGTACTTC. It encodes CAWGLYEQYF.

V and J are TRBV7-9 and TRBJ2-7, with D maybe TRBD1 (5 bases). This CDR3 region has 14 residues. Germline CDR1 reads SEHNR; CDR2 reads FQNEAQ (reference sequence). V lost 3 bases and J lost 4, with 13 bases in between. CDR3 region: CASSLAGLIYEQYF. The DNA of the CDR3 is TGTGCCAGCAGCTTGGCAGGGCTCATTTACGAGCAGTACTTC.

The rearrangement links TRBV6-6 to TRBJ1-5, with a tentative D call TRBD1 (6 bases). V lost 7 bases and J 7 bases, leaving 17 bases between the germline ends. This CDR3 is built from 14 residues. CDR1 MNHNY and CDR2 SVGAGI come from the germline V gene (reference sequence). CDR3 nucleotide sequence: TGTGCCAGCACTATTCAGGGGTTCGGCCAGCCCCAGCATTTT. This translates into CASTIQGFGQPQHF.

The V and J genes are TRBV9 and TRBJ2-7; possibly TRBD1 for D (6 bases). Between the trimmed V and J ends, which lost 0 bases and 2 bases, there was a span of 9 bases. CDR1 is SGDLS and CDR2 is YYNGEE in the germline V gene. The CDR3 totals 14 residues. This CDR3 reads CASSVAGDTYEQYF. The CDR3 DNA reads TGTGCCAGCAGCGTAGCAGGGGACACCTACGAGCAGTACTTC.

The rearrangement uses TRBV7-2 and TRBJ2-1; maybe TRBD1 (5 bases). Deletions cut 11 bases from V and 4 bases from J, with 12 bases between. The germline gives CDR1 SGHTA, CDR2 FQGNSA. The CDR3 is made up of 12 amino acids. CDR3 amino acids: CAVGDQYNEQFF. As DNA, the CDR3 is TGTGCCGTAGGGGATCAATACAATGAGCAGTTCTTC.

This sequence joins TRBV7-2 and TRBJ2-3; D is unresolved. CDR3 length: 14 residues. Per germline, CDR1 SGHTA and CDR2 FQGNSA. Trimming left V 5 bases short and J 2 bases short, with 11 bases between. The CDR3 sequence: CASSPEIFTDTQYF. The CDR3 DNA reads TGTGCCAGCAGCCCCGAGATCTTCACAGATACGCAGTATTTT. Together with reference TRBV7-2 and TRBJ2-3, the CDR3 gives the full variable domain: GAGVSQSPSNKVTEKGKDVELRCDPISGHTALYWYRQSLGQGLEFLIYFQGNSAPDKSGLPSDRFSAERTGGSVSTLTIQRTQQEDSAVYLCASSPEIFTDTQYFGPGTRLTVL.

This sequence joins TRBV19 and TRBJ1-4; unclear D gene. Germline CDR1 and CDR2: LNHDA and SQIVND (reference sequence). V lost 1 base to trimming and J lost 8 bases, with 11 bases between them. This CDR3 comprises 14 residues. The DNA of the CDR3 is TGTGCCAGTAGTATAGGGGCCAGTGGCGAAAAACTGTTTTTT. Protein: CASSIGASGEKLFF.

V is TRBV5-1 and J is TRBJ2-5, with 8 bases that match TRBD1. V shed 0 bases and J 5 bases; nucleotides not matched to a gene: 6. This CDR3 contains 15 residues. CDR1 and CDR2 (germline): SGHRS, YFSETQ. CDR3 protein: CASSLAQGAVETQYF. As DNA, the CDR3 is TGCGCCAGCAGCTTGGCCCAGGGGGCGGTGGAGACCCAGTACTTC.

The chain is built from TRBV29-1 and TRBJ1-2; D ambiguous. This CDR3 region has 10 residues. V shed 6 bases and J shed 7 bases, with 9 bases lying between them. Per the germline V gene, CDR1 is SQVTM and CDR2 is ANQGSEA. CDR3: CSVDNPGYTF. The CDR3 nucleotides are TGCAGCGTCGACAATCCTGGCTACACCTTC.

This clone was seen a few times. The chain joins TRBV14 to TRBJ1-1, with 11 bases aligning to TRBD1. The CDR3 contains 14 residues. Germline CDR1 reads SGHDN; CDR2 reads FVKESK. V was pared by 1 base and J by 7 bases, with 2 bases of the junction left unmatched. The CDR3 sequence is CASSQGTGGIEAFF. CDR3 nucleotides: TGTGCCAGCAGCCAAGGGACAGGGGGCATTGAAGCTTTCTTT.

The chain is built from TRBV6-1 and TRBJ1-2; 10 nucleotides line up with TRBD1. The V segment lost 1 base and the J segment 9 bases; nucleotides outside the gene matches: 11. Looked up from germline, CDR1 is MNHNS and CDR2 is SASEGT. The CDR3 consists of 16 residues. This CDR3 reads CASSEGPLDRGDRYTF. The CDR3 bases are TGTGCCAGCAGTGAAGGACCTTTGGACAGGGGGGATCGCTACACCTTC.

The CDR3 DNA reads TGTGCCAGCAGTTCTCGTCCCTCTGGAAACACCATATATTTT. Its protein is CASSSRPSGNTIYF. This chain links TRBV28 with TRBJ1-3; no reliable D call. Deletions cut 4 bases from V and 0 bases from J, with 7 bases between. This CDR3 comprises 14 residues. The germline gives CDR1 MDHEN, CDR2 SYDVKM.

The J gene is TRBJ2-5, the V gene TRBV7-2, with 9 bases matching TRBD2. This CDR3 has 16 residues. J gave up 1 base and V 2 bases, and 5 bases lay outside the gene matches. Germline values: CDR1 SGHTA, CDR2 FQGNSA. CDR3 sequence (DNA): TGTGCCAGCAGCTTATGGGGCGGGGGGGCCCAAGAGACCCAGTACTTC. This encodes CASSLWGGGAQETQYF.

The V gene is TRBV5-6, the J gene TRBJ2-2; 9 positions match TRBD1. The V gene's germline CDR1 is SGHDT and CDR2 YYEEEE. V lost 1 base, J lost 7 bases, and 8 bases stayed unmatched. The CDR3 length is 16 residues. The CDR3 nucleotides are TGTGCCAGCAGCTTGCAACAGGGGGCGTTTGGCGGGGAGCTGTTTTTT. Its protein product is CASSLQQGAFGGELFF.

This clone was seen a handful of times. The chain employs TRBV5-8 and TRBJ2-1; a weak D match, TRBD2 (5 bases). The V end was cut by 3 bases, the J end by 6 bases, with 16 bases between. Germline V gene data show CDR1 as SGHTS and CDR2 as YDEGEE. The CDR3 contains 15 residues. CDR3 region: CASSSGLRLGNEQFF. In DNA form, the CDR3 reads TGTGCCAGCAGCTCCGGACTTCGTCTCGGCAATGAGCAGTTCTTC.

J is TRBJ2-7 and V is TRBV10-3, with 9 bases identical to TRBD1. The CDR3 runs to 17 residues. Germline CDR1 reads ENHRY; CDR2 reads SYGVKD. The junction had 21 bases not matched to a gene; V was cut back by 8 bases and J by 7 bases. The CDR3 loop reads CAISATGGFSAWGEQYF. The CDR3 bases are TGTGCCATCTCTGCGACAGGGGGATTTTCGGCCTGGGGGGAGCAGTACTTC.

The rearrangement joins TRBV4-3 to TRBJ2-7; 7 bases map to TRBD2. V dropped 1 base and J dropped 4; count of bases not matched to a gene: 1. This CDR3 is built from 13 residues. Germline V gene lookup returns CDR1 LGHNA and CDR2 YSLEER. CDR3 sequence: CASSQGREYEQYF. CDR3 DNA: TGCGCCAGCAGCCAAGGGCGGGAGTACGAGCAGTACTTC.

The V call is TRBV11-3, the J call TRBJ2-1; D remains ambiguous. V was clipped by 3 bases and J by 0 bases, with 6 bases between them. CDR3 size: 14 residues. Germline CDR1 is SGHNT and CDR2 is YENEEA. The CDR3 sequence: CASSFYGSYNEQFF. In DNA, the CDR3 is TGTGCCAGCAGCTTCTATGGCTCCTACAATGAGCAGTTCTTC.

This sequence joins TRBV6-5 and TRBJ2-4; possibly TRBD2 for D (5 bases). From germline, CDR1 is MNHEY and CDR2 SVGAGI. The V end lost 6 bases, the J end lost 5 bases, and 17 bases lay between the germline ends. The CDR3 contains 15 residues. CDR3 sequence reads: CASRAPLGDQNIQYF. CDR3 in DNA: TGTGCCAGCAGGGCCCCTCTGGGAGACCAAAACATTCAGTACTTC.

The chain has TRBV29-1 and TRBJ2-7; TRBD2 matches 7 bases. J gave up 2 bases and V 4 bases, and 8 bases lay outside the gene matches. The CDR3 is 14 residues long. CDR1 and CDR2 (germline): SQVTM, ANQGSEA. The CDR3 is CSVALRGGTYEQYF. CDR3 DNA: TGCAGCGTTGCATTACGGGGAGGGACCTACGAGCAGTACTTC.

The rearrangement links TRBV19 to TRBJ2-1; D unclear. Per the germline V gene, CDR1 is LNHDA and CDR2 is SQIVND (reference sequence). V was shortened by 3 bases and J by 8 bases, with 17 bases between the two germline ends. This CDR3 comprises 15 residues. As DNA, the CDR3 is TGTGCCAGTAGTATCAACAGTGTCCCTTCGGATGAGCAGTTCTTC. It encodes CASSINSVPSDEQFF. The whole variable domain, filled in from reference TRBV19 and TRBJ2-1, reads DGGITQSPKYLFRKEGQNVTLSCEQNLNHDAMYWYRQDPGQGLRLIYYSQIVNDFQKGDIAEGYSVSREKKESFPLTVTSAQKNPTAFYLCASSINSVPSDEQFFGPGTRLTVL.

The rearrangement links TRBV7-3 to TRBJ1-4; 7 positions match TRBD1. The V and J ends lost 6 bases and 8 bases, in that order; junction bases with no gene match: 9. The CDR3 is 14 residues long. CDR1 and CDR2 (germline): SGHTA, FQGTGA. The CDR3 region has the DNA TGTGCCAGCAGAAACTCGGGACAGCCCGAAAAACTGTTTTTT. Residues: CASRNSGQPEKLFF.

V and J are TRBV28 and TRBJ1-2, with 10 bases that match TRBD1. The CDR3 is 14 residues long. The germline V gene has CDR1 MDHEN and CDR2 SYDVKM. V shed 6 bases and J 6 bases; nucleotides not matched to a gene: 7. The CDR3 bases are TGTGCCAGCAGGGGGGGGACAGGGGCGGATGGCTACACCTTC. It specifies CASRGGTGADGYTF.

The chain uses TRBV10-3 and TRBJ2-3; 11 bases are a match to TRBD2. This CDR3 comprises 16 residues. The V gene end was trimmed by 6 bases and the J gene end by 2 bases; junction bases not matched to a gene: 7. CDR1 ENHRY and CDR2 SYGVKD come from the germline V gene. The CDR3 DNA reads TGTGCCATCAGAGCACTAGCGGGGGCCTCCACAGATACGCAGTATTTT. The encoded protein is CAIRALAGASTDTQYF.